The rows below give T cell receptor beta chains drawn from one sample of a study of T cell responses to AZD1222 COVID-19 vaccine. TCRdb's copy holds only in-frame clones and misses some; the assay was immunoSEQ multiplex PCR. The sample consists of some 150,000 clones, over 85% of them appearing once. The material was peripheral blood, obtained on day 0 of AZD1222 vaccination. The origin of the receptors is an adult in good health. The CDR3 runs from the conserved cysteine through the conserved F or W. Fields, in order: J gene, D gene, clone size, V gene, CDR3 protein, CDR3 DNA. A D gene is named only where the DNA matches it firmly. Rows give clone size only sometimes, using once, few, many, or a class for an expanded clone.

TRBJ2-1 | TRBD2 | - | TRBV27 | CASSARLAGPGKEQFF | TGTGCCAGCAGTGCCCGACTAGCGGGTCCCGGTAAGGAGCAGTTCTTC
TRBJ1-4 | - | - | TRBV18 | CASSPRAQGLREKLFF | TGTGCCAGCTCACCAAGGGCGCAGGGATTACGTGAAAAACTGTTTTTT
TRBJ1-6 | TRBD1 | - | TRBV4-1 | CASSQPTGVTDSPLHF | TGCGCCAGCAGCCAACCTACAGGGGTTACGGATTCACCCCTCCACTTT
TRBJ2-3 | - | - | TRBV7-2 | CASRGDNTDTQYF | TGTGCCAGCAGAGGGGACAACACAGATACGCAGTATTTT
TRBJ2-1 | TRBD2 | - | TRBV27 | CASSSGLADGHEQFF | TGTGCCAGCAGTTCGGGACTAGCGGACGGGCATGAGCAGTTCTTC
TRBJ1-1 | - | - | TRBV18 | CASSPRGGRGTEAFF | TGTGCCAGCTCACCCCGAGGGGGGCGGGGTACTGAAGCTTTCTTT
TRBJ2-1 | - | - | TRBV7-3 | CASSLSSGKEQFF | TGTGCCAGCAGCTTATCGAGCGGTAAAGAGCAGTTCTTC
TRBJ2-2 | TRBD1 | - | TRBV5-1 | CATQGQGAGELFF | TGCGCCACCCAGGGACAGGGGGCCGGGGAGCTGTTTTTT
TRBJ2-7 | TRBD1 | - | TRBV5-1 | CASRDGQGSSSYEQYF | TGCGCCAGCAGGGACGGACAGGGTTCGTCCTCCTACGAGCAGTACTTC
TRBJ2-1 | - | - | TRBV18 | CASSPPGNNEQFF | TGTGCCAGCTCACCACCGGGCAACAATGAGCAGTTCTTC
TRBJ1-1 | - | - | TRBV19 | CASSISVRMNTEAFF | TGTGCCAGTAGTATCTCCGTTCGTATGAACACTGAAGCTTTCTTT
TRBJ2-3 | - | - | TRBV3-1/TRBV3-2 | CASSQDTSDTQYF | TGTGCCAGCAGCCAAGATACATCGGATACGCAGTATTTT
TRBJ2-3 | - | - | TRBV5-1 | CARPRAPGSDTQYF | TGCGCCAGGCCAAGGGCTCCGGGGTCAGATACGCAGTATTTT
TRBJ1-2 | - | - | TRBV5-5 | CASSATFIGDGYTF | TGTGCCAGCAGCGCGACCTTTATAGGCGATGGCTACACCTTC
TRBJ2-5 | - | - | TRBV3-1/TRBV3-2 | CASSQVRERGETQYF | TGTGCCAGCAGCCAAGTAAGGGAAAGGGGAGAGACCCAGTACTTC
TRBJ1-1 | - | - | TRBV6-1 | CASSEGTGRPNEAFF | TGTGCCAGCAGTGAAGGTACAGGACGACCAAATGAAGCTTTCTTT
TRBJ1-5 | TRBD1 | once | TRBV6-5 | CASSKGAPGNQPQHF | TGTGCCAGCAGTAAGGGGGCGCCGGGCAATCAGCCCCAGCATTTT
TRBJ2-1 | TRBD2 | - | TRBV19 | CASSIDRAGGRNEQFF | TGTGCCAGTAGTATAGACCGGGCGGGAGGGAGGAATGAGCAGTTCTTC
TRBJ2-7 | TRBD1 | - | TRBV15 | CATGQFKWDRDYEQYF | TGTGCCACCGGACAATTTAAGTGGGACAGGGACTACGAGCAGTACTTC
TRBJ2-7 | - | - | TRBV2 | CASSKDTRAEQYF | TGTGCCAGCAGTAAAGATACTAGAGCCGAGCAGTACTTC
TRBJ1-4 | - | - | TRBV19 | CASSRRHFNEKLFF | TGTGCCAGTAGTAGACGGCATTTTAATGAAAAACTGTTTTTT
TRBJ2-7 | - | few | TRBV11-2 | CASSLGGLNEQYF | TGTGCCAGCAGCTTAGGGGGGCTAAACGAGCAGTACTTC
TRBJ1-6 | TRBD1 | - | TRBV28 | CASRLGQANSPLHF | TGTGCCAGCAGATTGGGACAGGCGAATTCACCCCTCCACTTT
TRBJ2-7 | - | - | TRBV3-1/TRBV3-2 | CASSPIRASLYEQYF | TGTGCCAGCAGCCCCATCCGAGCCTCACTTTACGAGCAGTACTTC